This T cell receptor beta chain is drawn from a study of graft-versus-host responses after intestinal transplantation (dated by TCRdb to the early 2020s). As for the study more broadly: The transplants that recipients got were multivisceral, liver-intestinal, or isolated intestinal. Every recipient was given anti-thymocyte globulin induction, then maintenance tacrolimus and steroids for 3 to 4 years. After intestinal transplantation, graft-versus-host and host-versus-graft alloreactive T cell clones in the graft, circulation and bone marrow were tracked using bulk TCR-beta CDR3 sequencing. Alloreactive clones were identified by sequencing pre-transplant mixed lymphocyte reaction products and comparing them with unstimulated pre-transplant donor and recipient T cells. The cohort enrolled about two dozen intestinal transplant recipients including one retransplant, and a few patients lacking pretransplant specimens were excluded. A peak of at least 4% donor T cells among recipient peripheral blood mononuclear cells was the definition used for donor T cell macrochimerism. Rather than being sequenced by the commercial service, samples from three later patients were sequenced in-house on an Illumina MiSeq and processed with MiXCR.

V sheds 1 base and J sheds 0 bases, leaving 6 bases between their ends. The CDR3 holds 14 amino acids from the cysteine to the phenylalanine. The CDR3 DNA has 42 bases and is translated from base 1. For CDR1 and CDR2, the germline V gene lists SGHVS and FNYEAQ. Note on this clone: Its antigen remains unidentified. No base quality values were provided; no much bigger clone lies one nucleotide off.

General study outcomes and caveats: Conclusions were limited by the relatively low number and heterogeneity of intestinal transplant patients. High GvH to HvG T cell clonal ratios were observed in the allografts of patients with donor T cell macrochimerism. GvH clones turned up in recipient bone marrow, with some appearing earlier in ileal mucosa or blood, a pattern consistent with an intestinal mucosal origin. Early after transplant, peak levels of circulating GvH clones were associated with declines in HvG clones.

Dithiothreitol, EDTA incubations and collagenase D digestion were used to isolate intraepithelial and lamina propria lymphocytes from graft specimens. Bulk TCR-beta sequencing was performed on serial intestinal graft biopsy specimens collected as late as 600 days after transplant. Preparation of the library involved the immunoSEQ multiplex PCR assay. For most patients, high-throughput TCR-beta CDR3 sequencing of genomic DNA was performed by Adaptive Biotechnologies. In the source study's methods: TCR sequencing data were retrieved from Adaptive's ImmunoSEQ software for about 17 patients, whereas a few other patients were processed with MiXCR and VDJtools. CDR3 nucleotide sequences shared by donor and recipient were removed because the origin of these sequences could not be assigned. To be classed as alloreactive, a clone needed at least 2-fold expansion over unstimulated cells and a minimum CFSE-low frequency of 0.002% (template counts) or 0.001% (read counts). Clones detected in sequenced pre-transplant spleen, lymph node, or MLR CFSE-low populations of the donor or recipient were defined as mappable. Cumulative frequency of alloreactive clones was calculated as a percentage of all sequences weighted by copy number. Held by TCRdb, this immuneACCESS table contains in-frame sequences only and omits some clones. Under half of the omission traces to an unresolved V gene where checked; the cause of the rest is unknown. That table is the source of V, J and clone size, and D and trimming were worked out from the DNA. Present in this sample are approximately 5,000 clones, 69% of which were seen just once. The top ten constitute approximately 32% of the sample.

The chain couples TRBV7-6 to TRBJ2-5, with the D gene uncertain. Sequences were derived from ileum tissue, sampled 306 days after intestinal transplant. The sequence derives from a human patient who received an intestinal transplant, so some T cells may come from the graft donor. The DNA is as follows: TGTGCCAGCAGCTTAGACAGAAACCAAGAGACCCAGTACTTC. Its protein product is CASSLDRNQETQYF.